The sequence of this T cell receptor (beta chain) was determined in a study of response to subunit inactivated influenza vaccine. Study findings and constraints: Authors suggested seasonal influenza vaccinations each recruit few new T cells.

Concerning this clonotype itself: Its antigen is unknown.

TCRdb ran MiXCR on the RT-PCR reads and lists one entry per CDR3 protein. The sample yields around 520,000 distinct CDR3 sequences, about an eighth seen once. The V gene lost 8 bases and the J gene lost 1 base, with 14 bases spanning the gap. The CDR3 totals 14 residues. Germline V lookup: CDR1 LGHNA, CDR2 YNFKEQ. The source material was PBMCs from blood, sampled on the day of vaccination. This chain links TRBV4-2 with TRBJ2-5; no definite D call. The source of this sequence is a middle-aged man who received an inactivated influenza vaccine. The CDR3 coding sequence is TGTGCCAGCGCAGTGTCGTCCGGCCAAGAGACCCAGTACTTC. Translation gives CASAVSSGQETQYF.